This T cell receptor beta chain is drawn from a study of vaccination effects on CD4 cells after COVID-19. Overall study findings and caveats: Whether induced by infection or by vaccine, clones showed marked clonal contraction late after vaccination.

CD4+ T cells specific for antigen were expanded with viral peptide pools by the ViraFEST assay before sequencing. Culturing for around ten days preceded CD4+ T cell isolation. Nucleocapsid antibody tests were negative, and the vaccine recipients had no prior SARS-CoV-2 infection. Supplemented with approximately 10 IU/ml IL-2 and approximately 10 ug/ml peptides, fewer than 2.5 million PBMC per well were kept in culture. Cultures received IL-2 medium that replaced half the medium on days 3 and 7. Using immunoSEQ multiplex PCR, the repertoire was profiled, and TCRdb retains in-frame clones only, with some absent. The data hold approximately 44,000 clones, with approximately 80% observed a single time. As for this clone: Its antigen is unknown.

The CDR3 has 14 amino acids. Germline V gene sequence: CDR1 SGHDN, CDR2 FVKESK. Trimming shortened V by 4 bases and J by 2 bases, and 10 bases separated the two germline ends. Sequenced here: CD4+ T cells from PBMCs cultured with HCoV-NL63 spike peptides, sampled before COVID-19 vaccination. The rearrangement links TRBV14 to TRBJ2-3; D remains ambiguous. This clonotype originated in a human donor who received a COVID-19 vaccine. The CDR3 DNA reads TGTGCCAGCAGCCTGGTGGGAACCACAGATACGCAGTATTTT. This translates into CASSLVGTTDTQYF.